This TCR beta chain derives from a study of blood T cell repertoires in COVID-19. Turning to the study itself: Researchers got acute and convalescent COVID-19 samples from the United States, Italy and Spain. PBMCs, B-cell-depleted T cells, or T cells provided the cDNA or gDNA that made up the material.

CDR3 length: 12 amino acids. Germline assignment: CDR1 MDHEN and CDR2 SYDVKM. The ends were cut back, 7 bases at V and 4 bases at J, with 8 bases in the middle. In the study's own analysis: For nucleated cells, counts were estimated from reference gene primer amplification. Clones were read by immunoSEQ multiplex PCR, and TCRdb kept only the in-frame ones, dropping some. The V and J calls and clone size are taken from that table; D and trimming were inferred from the DNA. The sample records around 180,000 clones, roughly 84% being singletons. The source material was peripheral blood. The chain joins TRBV28 to TRBJ1-5; D remains ambiguous. This TCR was sampled from a woman at least 80 years old with active or convalescent COVID-19. In DNA form, the CDR3 reads TGTGCCAGCACCAACAATAATCAGCCCCAGCATTTT. This translates into CASTNNNQPQHF.